The 31 T cell receptor beta chains below come from one sample, sequenced in a study of blood T cell repertoires in COVID-19. Data came from immunoSEQ multiplex PCR; TCRdb stores just in-frame clones and leaves some out. The sample has about 260,000 clones, 84% seen once. The specimen sequenced was peripheral blood. Source of these receptors: a man aged 60-69 years with acute or convalescent COVID-19.

The chain recombines TRBV4-3 with TRBJ2-2; no reliable D call. Germline CDR1 is LGHNA and CDR2 is YSLEER. This CDR3 contains 17 residues. Trimming took 0 bases from V and 3 from J, leaving 14 bases between them. The CDR3: CASSQERRRSDTGELFF. The CDR3 coding sequence is TGCGCCAGCAGCCAAGAACGACGCAGGTCGGACACCGGGGAGCTGTTTTTT.

The chain joins TRBV5-1 to TRBJ1-1; 7 positions match TRBD1. Germline CDR1 SGHRS, CDR2 YFSETQ. The CDR3 has 14 residues. Germline trimming cut 7 bases from V and 0 bases from J; bases unmatched to any gene: 6. The CDR3 sequence: CASSDQGVNTEAFF. For the CDR3, the DNA is TGCGCCAGCTCTGACCAGGGGGTGAACACTGAAGCTTTCTTT. Full variable domain (rest looked up from reference TRBV5-1 and TRBJ1-1): KAGVTQTPRYLIKTRGQQVTLSCSPISGHRSVSWYQQTPGQGLQFLFEYFSETQRNKGNFPGRFSGRQFSNSRSEMNVSTLELGDSALYLCASSDQGVNTEAFFGQGTRLTVV.

This clone was observed a single time. This sequence joins TRBV11-2 and TRBJ1-1; 9 bases line up with TRBD1. CDR1 and CDR2 (germline): SGHAT, FQNNGV. The CDR3 has 15 residues. J lost 11 bases, V lost 1 base, and 11 bases had no gene match. Here the CDR3 DNA reads TGTGCCAGCAGCTTAGGCCGGACAGGGGCAGTATCGGCTTTCTTT. It translates to CASSLGRTGAVSAFF.

The chain carries TRBV4-1 and TRBJ1-2; no clear D. This CDR3 is built from 13 residues. Germline CDR1 MGHRA, CDR2 YSYEKL. V shed 0 bases and J shed 7 bases, with 9 bases lying between them. In DNA form, the CDR3 reads TGCGCCAGCAGCCAAGATCTGAGGGCTGGCTACACCTTC. Translated: CASSQDLRAGYTF.

This clone was counted between two and nine times. This sequence joins TRBV5-6 and TRBJ2-3, with 9 bases fitting TRBD2. Germline values: CDR1 SGHDT, CDR2 YYEEEE. The CDR3 has 13 amino acids. Trimming took 4 bases from V and 5 from J; bases not matched to a gene: 2. The CDR3 DNA reads TGTGCCAGCAGCCGCGGGAGGGGAGATACGCAGTATTTT. It codes for CASSRGRGDTQYF.

J is TRBJ1-2 and V is TRBV5-4, with a tentative D call TRBD1 (5 bases). Germline-derived CDR1 and CDR2 are SGHNT and YYREEE (reference sequence). The CDR3 is 16 amino acids. The germline V and J ends were trimmed by 4 bases and 4 bases, with 20 bases remaining between them. The CDR3 region has the DNA TGTGCCAGCAGCGGTGGGATCCGGGGGGGAAGCTATGGCTACACCTTC. Protein product: CASSGGIRGGSYGYTF.

The V and J genes are TRBV9 and TRBJ2-1; TRBD2 agrees at 7 bases. Germline V lookup: CDR1 SGDLS, CDR2 YYNGEE. The trim removed 4 bases at V and 7 bases at J, leaving 17 bases unmatched. This CDR3 has 17 amino acids. The CDR3 sequence is CASSTTLASGGENEQFF. The CDR3, as DNA: TGTGCCAGCAGCACCACCCTCGCTAGCGGAGGGGAAAATGAGCAGTTCTTC. The variable domain in full, with the rest retrieved from reference TRBV9 and TRBJ2-1, is DSGVTQTPKHLITATGQRVTLRCSPRSGDLSVYWYQQSLDQGLQFLIQYYNGEERAKGNILERFSAQQFPDLHSELNLSSLELGDSALYFCASSTTLASGGENEQFFGPGTRLTVL.

The rearrangement uses TRBV7-9 and TRBJ2-7; weak D call: TRBD1 (6 bases). The germline CDR1 and CDR2 sequences are SEHNR and FQNEAQ (reference sequence). The CDR3 sequence is 15 residues long. V was clipped by 5 bases and J by 4 bases, with 18 bases between them. The CDR3 DNA follows: TGTGCCAGCAGCGTAGGGGCTGGGGGCGGTTACGAGCAGTACTTC. Translating it yields CASSVGAGGGYEQYF.

The rearrangement uses TRBV7-6 and TRBJ2-5; 9 bases align to TRBD2. Trimming removed 1 base from V and 4 bases from J; junction bases left unmatched: 7. The germline V gene has CDR1 SGHVS and CDR2 FNYEAQ. CDR3 length: 16 residues. The DNA of the CDR3 is TGTGCCAGCAGCTTAGTCGCTAGCGGGGCAAGAGAGACCCAGTACTTC. Translating it yields CASSLVASGARETQYF.

This clone was observed a handful of times. The chain uses TRBV5-1 and TRBJ1-5, with TRBD1 matching over 7 bases. With 3 bases clipped from V and 0 bases from J, the junction kept 9 bases outside the gene matches. The CDR3 loop spans 17 amino acids. CDR1 and CDR2 (germline): SGHRS, YFSETQ. The CDR3 loop reads CASSSTGTANSNQPQHF. The CDR3, as DNA: TGCGCCAGCAGCTCAACGGGGACAGCTAATAGCAATCAGCCCCAGCATTTT.

This chain joins TRBV21-1 and TRBJ2-2; no DNA check was done on the table's D call, TRBD2. TRBV21-1 is listed as a pseudogene. The CDR3 loop spans 17 amino acids. The CDR3 loop reads CASSKLRRRERVGELFF. The CDR3 coding sequence is TGTGCCAGCAGCAAATTACGGCGGCGGGAGAGGGTCGGGGAGCTGTTTTTT.

This chain uses TRBV6-6 with TRBJ1-1; TRBD1 matches at 9 bases. Germline CDR1 and CDR2: MNHNY and SVGAGI (reference sequence). J gave up 5 bases and V 5 bases, and 9 bases lay outside the gene matches. The CDR3 length is 15 residues. As DNA, the CDR3 is TGTGCCAGCAGTCCTACCAGGGACAGGGAAACTGAAGCTTTCTTT. Its protein is CASSPTRDRETEAFF.

The rearrangement links TRBV30 to TRBJ1-1, with D uncertain. CDR1 is GTSNPN, CDR2 SVGIG, per germline (reference sequence). V shed 2 bases and J shed 5 bases, with 12 bases lying between them. The CDR3 has 13 amino acids. In nucleotides, the CDR3 is TGTGCCTGGAGTTTCCTTCGCGGAACTGAAGCTTTCTTT. As protein: CAWSFLRGTEAFF. The whole variable domain, filled in from reference TRBV30 and TRBJ1-1, reads SQTIHQWPATLVQPVGSPLSLECTVEGTSNPNLYWYRQAAGRGLQLLFYSVGIGQISSEVPQNLSASRPQDRQFILSSKKLLLSDSGFYLCAWSFLRGTEAFFGQGTRLTVV.

This chain links TRBV3-1 (or the pseudogene TRBV3-2) with TRBJ2-1; 9 bases map to TRBD2. The CDR3 extends over 15 amino acids. In germline, CDR1 is LGHDT, CDR2 YNNKEL (reference sequence). V was pared by 5 bases and J by 4 bases, with 6 bases of the junction left unmatched. The CDR3 sequence is CASSSLAGTYNEQFF. The CDR3 DNA reads as TGTGCCAGCAGCTCTCTAGCGGGGACTTACAATGAGCAGTTCTTC.

This clone was observed a handful of times. Distinct nucleotide sequences in the sample also encode this CDR3. The chain uses TRBV7-9 and TRBJ2-3; 7 bases are shared with TRBD1. The V and J ends lost 0 bases and 0 bases, in that order; junction bases with no gene match: 0. This CDR3 is 15 amino acids long. The germline CDR1 and CDR2 sequences are SEHNR and FQNEAQ (reference sequence). The CDR3 nucleotides are TGTGCCAGCAGCTTAGCGACAGGGAGCACAGATACGCAGTATTTT. Its translation is CASSLATGSTDTQYF. Supplemented by reference TRBV7-9 and TRBJ2-3, the full variable domain reads DTGVSQNPRHKITKRGQNVTFRCDPISEHNRLYWYRQTLGQGPEFLTYFQNEAQLEKSRLLSDRFSAERPKGSFSTLEIQRTEQGDSAMYLCASSLATGSTDTQYFGPGTRLTVL.

This clone has a handful of counts. This chain links TRBV7-2 with TRBJ1-5, with D possibly TRBD1 on 5 matching bases. Per germline, CDR1 SGHTA and CDR2 FQGNSA. The CDR3 has 14 residues. V lost 2 bases to trimming and J lost 2 bases, with 7 bases between them. Written as DNA, the CDR3 is TGTGCCAGCAGCTTAAGGGGCGGCAATCAGCCCCAGCATTTT. Protein sequence: CASSLRGGNQPQHF.

The V gene is TRBV7-8, the J gene TRBJ1-2, with 8 bases fitting TRBD1. V was pared by 1 base and J by 4 bases, with 5 bases of the junction left unmatched. CDR1 is SGHVS, CDR2 FQNEAQ, per germline. The CDR3 length is 15 residues. The CDR3 nucleotides read TGTGCCAGCAGCTTAGTGTCAGGGGGCGGCTATGGCTACACCTTC. Its translation is CASSLVSGGGYGYTF.

The CDR3 reads CASSSDRENTDTQYF. The CDR3 DNA sequence: TGTGCCAGCAGTTCTGACAGGGAGAACACAGATACGCAGTATTTT. This chain uses TRBV6-5 with TRBJ2-3; 7 bases align to TRBD1. CDR1 and CDR2 from the germline V gene are MNHEY and SVGAGI. The CDR3 has 15 residues. V was pared by 4 bases and J by 2 bases, with 6 bases of the junction left unmatched.

The chain employs TRBV19 and TRBJ2-5, with 9 bases aligning to TRBD1. Trimming took 6 bases from V and 5 from J; bases not matched to a gene: 7. This CDR3 has 14 amino acids. Germline V gene data show CDR1 as LNHDA and CDR2 as SQIVND (reference sequence). The CDR3 DNA reads as TGTGCCAGTAGCTTACAGGGGGCAGGGGAGACCCAGTACTTC. It specifies CASSLQGAGETQYF.

The J gene is TRBJ2-1, the V gene TRBV6-1, with 7 positions matching TRBD2. J was trimmed by 4 bases and V by 1 base; bases with no gene match: 1. The CDR3 consists of 14 residues. Germline V gene lookup returns CDR1 MNHNS and CDR2 SASEGT. The CDR3 protein is CASSEGGSYNEQFF. As DNA, the CDR3 is TGTGCCAGCAGTGAAGGCGGGAGTTACAATGAGCAGTTCTTC.

The chain employs TRBV7-2 and TRBJ2-5; 8 bases map to TRBD2. The CDR3 consists of 14 residues. The trim removed 5 bases at V and 1 base at J, leaving 3 bases unmatched. From germline, CDR1 is SGHTA and CDR2 FQGNSA. The CDR3 DNA reads as TGTGCCAGCAGCCCAACTAGCGGCCAAGAGACCCAGTACTTC. Encoded protein: CASSPTSGQETQYF. The variable domain in full, completed from reference TRBV7-2 and TRBJ2-5, reads GAGVSQSPSNKVTEKGKDVELRCDPISGHTALYWYRQSLGQGLEFLIYFQGNSAPDKSGLPSDRFSAERTGGSVSTLTIQRTQQEDSAVYLCASSPTSGQETQYFGPGTRLLVL.

The chain employs TRBV7-6 and TRBJ2-5; perhaps TRBD2 as D (5 bases). Per germline, CDR1 SGHVS and CDR2 FNYEAQ. V gave up 1 base and J gave up 2 bases, with 17 bases separating them. The CDR3 has 17 amino acids. The CDR3 here is CASSLVHGGRFQETQYF. The CDR3 DNA reads as TGTGCCAGCAGCTTAGTGCATGGCGGGCGGTTTCAAGAGACCCAGTACTTC. Combining the CDR3 with reference TRBV7-6 and TRBJ2-5 gives the whole variable domain GAGVSQSPRYKVTKRGQDVALRCDPISGHVSLYWYRQALGQGPEFLTYFNYEAQQDKSGLPNDRFSAERPEGSISTLTIQRTEQRDSAMYRCASSLVHGGRFQETQYFGPGTRLLVL.

J is TRBJ1-1 and V is TRBV6-1; D not certain. This CDR3 spans 13 amino acids. V gave up 0 bases and J gave up 1 base, with 3 bases separating them. CDR1 MNHNS and CDR2 SASEGT come from the germline V gene. This chain's CDR3 is CASSEAKNTEAFF. CDR3 sequence (DNA): TGTGCCAGCAGTGAAGCCAAGAACACTGAAGCTTTCTTT.

V and J are TRBV7-9 and TRBJ2-2, with D possibly being TRBD2 (6 bases). CDR3 length equals 16 residues. Trimming took off 7 bases at V and 3 bases at J, with 18 bases between the two ends. CDR1 SEHNR and CDR2 FQNEAQ come from the germline V gene (reference sequence). CDR3 bases: TGTGCCAGCACCTTTTGGGGCTGGGGGGACACCGGGGAGCTGTTTTTT. It specifies CASTFWGWGDTGELFF.

The J gene is TRBJ1-4, the V gene TRBV28, with D possibly being TRBD1 (6 bases). Germline lookup yields CDR1 MDHEN and CDR2 SYDVKM. Trimming pared 2 bases from V and 6 bases from J, leaving 22 bases between. The CDR3 is 18 amino acids. The chain's CDR3 is CASSLTYPPRGADEKLFF. CDR3 bases: TGTGCCAGCAGTTTAACGTATCCCCCCAGGGGCGCTGATGAAAAACTGTTTTTT.

This clone was counted once. V is TRBV3-1 (or the pseudogene TRBV3-2) and J is TRBJ2-3, with 8 bases fitting TRBD2. Germline V lookup: CDR1 LGHDT, CDR2 YNNKEL (reference sequence). J was trimmed by 4 bases and V by 2 bases; bases with no gene match: 14. The CDR3 is 18 amino acids. CDR3 residues: CASSQYTSGGPRADTQYF. In nucleotides, the CDR3 is TGTGCCAGCAGCCAATACACTTCGGGAGGGCCGAGGGCAGATACGCAGTATTTT.

The gene calls are TRBV6-5 and TRBJ1-3; 7 bases are shared with TRBD1. Germline CDR1 and CDR2: MNHEY and SVGAGI. The CDR3 length is 14 residues. The V segment lost 4 bases and the J segment 2 bases; nucleotides outside the gene matches: 2. The CDR3 bases are TGTGCCAGCAGTTCAGGGGGAACTGGAAACACCATATATTTT. Translation gives CASSSGGTGNTIYF.

There are a few counts of this clone. The chain employs TRBV7-8 and TRBJ2-6; tentative D call: TRBD2 (6 bases). Trimming took 4 bases from V and 2 from J, leaving 15 bases between them. CDR3 length: 17 residues. Per germline, CDR1 SGHVS and CDR2 FQNEAQ. CDR3 nucleotide sequence: TGTGCCAGCAGCTACCTGGAGTTAGCGGCTGGGGCCAACGTCCTGACTTTC. Amino acids: CASSYLELAAGANVLTF.

The J gene is TRBJ1-6, the V gene TRBV30, with a possible D match to TRBD1 (5 bases). The germline V and J ends were trimmed by 4 bases and 0 bases, with 13 bases remaining between them. The CDR3 totals 16 residues. Germline values: CDR1 GTSNPN, CDR2 SVGIG (reference sequence). CDR3 coding DNA: TGTGCCTGGACCCTCCGGGGGAGCTCCTATAATTCACCCCTCCACTTT. Residues: CAWTLRGSSYNSPLHF.

The sample holds a few counts of this clone. The chain couples TRBV10-3 to TRBJ1-5; a weak D match, TRBD1 (6 bases). V was shortened by 0 bases and J by 3 bases, with 15 bases between the two germline ends. The CDR3 totals 17 residues. The germline V gene has CDR1 ENHRY and CDR2 SYGVKD. In DNA form, the CDR3 reads TGTGCCATCAGTGAGTCCGTTGGGGACACATACAATCAGCCCCAGCATTTT. Translation: CAISESVGDTYNQPQHF.

CDR3: CASMTSGSIPGELFF. CDR3 DNA sequence: TGTGCCAGCATGACTAGCGGGAGTATCCCCGGGGAGCTGTTTTTT. This chain connects TRBV27 to TRBJ2-2; the match to TRBD2 covers 12 bases. Germline V CDR1 and CDR2: MNHEY, SMNVEV (reference sequence). J gave up 6 bases and V 7 bases, and 6 bases lay outside the gene matches. This CDR3 has 15 amino acids.